Described below is a single TCR beta chain sequence and its context. The specificity of this receptor is unknown. It has no much larger one-base neighbor in the sample; base qualities were not kept. The treatment or condition label here, explained by the study, means: in vitro stimulation with specific CMV peptide epitopes to enrich CMV-specific T cells. These data come from a study of T cell repertoires in cytomegalovirus infection (dated by TCRdb to about 2019). At the level of the whole study: Alongside well-studied HLA-B-restricted epitopes, the peptide stimulations were aimed at recently identified HLA-C-restricted CMV epitopes, whose presentation resists viral immunomodulation. Donor HLA type was relevant to the analysis, as public TCR beta signatures indicated carriage of CMV infection together with the matching HLA type. What the research found in general, with its limitations: The ex vivo response was dominated by HLA-C-restricted CMV-specific TCR beta clonotypes, which also provided the single most frequent clonotype in two of eight donors. In both this cohort and an independent approximately 400-donor cohort, the cumulative frequency of public TCR beta family members distinguished carriers of CMV infection plus the relevant HLA type.

V lost 7 bases and J lost 6 bases, and the count of bases not matched to a germline gene is 7. Its CDR3 holds 14 amino acids, cysteine through phenylalanine. Only the CDR3 DNA is retained, 42 bases long and in frame from the first base. The germline V gene gives CDR1 as SGHTA and CDR2 as FQGNSA. TCRdb lists the instrument as Illumina HiSeq 1500. Starting from the raw public reads, TCRdb applied fastp trimming at Q25, assembled clones with MiXCR and retained in-frame beta chains. Rows with one shared CDR3 protein collapse into an entry with the most common genes and DNA. The sample data list about 340,000 distinct CDR3 sequences, and 25% to 30% of these were observed just once. Of the sample, 20% is held by the ten largest clones.

This sequence originates from a human donor in good health (CMV status not recorded). Some clones in this sample may be carry-over from other donors' samples. Rearrangement joined TRBV7-2 to TRBJ2-2; TRBD1 fits 8 bases in the junction. The sequences come from cultured PBMCs, collected from culture after CMV antigen stimulation. The CDR3 reads CASMLSQGAGELFF. In nucleotide form, the sequence is TGTGCCAGCATGCTTTCACAGGGGGCCGGGGAGCTGTTTTTT.